This T cell receptor (beta chain) was identified in a study of naive and memory T cell subsets. Adult healthy volunteers gave 2.5 ml peripheral blood for whole-blood RNA. Alpha and beta constant region primers primed reverse transcription for blood and skin samples. Each CDR3 protein is one row after TCRdb ran MiXCR on the 5' RACE reads. The data hold tens of thousands of distinct CDR3 sequences, with 4.2% observed a single time. Germline loops: CDR1 SNHLY, CDR2 FYNNEI. The CDR3 contains 13 residues. Trimming took off 0 bases at V and 15 bases at J, with 15 bases between the two ends. This clonotype came up many times.

The rearrangement uses TRBV2 and TRBJ2-1, with a weak D call TRBD2 (6 bases). This receptor was identified in a male donor in good health. CDR3 coding DNA: TGTGCCAGCAGTGAAGCGCTAGGAGGGGCCTCGTTCTTC. Translated, it gives CASSEALGGASFF.